Each of the 26 T cell receptor beta chains below was sequenced from the same sample in a study of vaccination effects on CD4 cells after COVID-19. CD4+ T cell isolation took place after more than eight days of culture. Produced via immunoSEQ multiplex PCR; TCRdb's table is partial and in-frame only. The sample has tens of thousands of clones, approximately 72% seen once. What these receptors recognize is not known. Sequencing was performed on CD4+ T cells from PBMCs cultured without peptide, taken before COVID-19 vaccination. The receptors come from a human donor who had a prior SARS-CoV-2 infection.

The chain links TRBV3-1 (or the pseudogene TRBV3-2) to TRBJ1-1; 9 positions match TRBD1. The CDR3 totals 21 residues. Germline V gene data show CDR1 as LGHDT and CDR2 as YNNKEL (reference sequence). The V gene end was trimmed by 0 bases and the J gene end by 3 bases; junction bases not matched to a gene: 20. CDR3 amino acids: CASSQDGFWSRTGELDTEAFF. The CDR3 DNA reads as TGTGCCAGCAGCCAAGATGGTTTTTGGAGCAGGACAGGGGAGCTTGACACTGAAGCTTTCTTT.

The V gene is TRBV30, the J gene TRBJ1-5, with no clear D. The CDR3 totals 13 residues. Trimming pared 0 bases from V and 0 bases from J, leaving 3 bases between. Looked up from germline, CDR1 is GTSNPN and CDR2 is SVGIG (reference sequence). The CDR3 nucleotides are TGTGCCTGGAGTGTAAGTAGCAATCAGCCCCAGCATTTT. It encodes CAWSVSSNQPQHF.

There are a few counts of this clone. V is TRBV18 and J is TRBJ1-2, with unresolved D. Germline V CDR1 and CDR2: KGHSH, LQKENI. This CDR3 has 13 amino acids. Trimming took off 4 bases at V and 2 bases at J, with 8 bases between the two ends. CDR3 amino acids: CASSLEKNYGYTF. For the CDR3, the DNA is TGTGCCAGCTCACTGGAGAAGAACTATGGCTACACCTTC.

CDR3: CASSPLPDSNEQFF. The CDR3 region has the DNA TGTGCCAGCTCACCACTCCCAGATTCTAATGAGCAGTTCTTC. The chain joins TRBV18 to TRBJ2-1, with unresolved D. There are 14 residues in the CDR3. Germline CDR1 and CDR2: KGHSH and LQKENI. Deletions cut 1 base from V and 7 bases from J, with 11 bases between.

This chain links TRBV6-1 with TRBJ1-4; D call uncertain. The CDR3 runs to 14 residues. The ends were cut back, 1 base at V and 7 bases at J, with 10 bases in the middle. Germline assignment: CDR1 MNHNS and CDR2 SASEGT. For the CDR3, the DNA is TGTGCCAGCAGTGAAGGGAACCTGGGTGAAAAACTGTTTTTT. Protein sequence: CASSEGNLGEKLFF.

The chain employs TRBV5-1 and TRBJ2-2; D uncertain. The CDR3 sequence is 15 residues long. V was trimmed by 5 bases and J by 1 base, leaving 12 bases between them. From germline, CDR1 is SGHRS and CDR2 YFSETQ. The CDR3 sequence is CASSLTPENTGELFF. The CDR3 DNA follows: TGCGCCAGCAGTCTGACCCCAGAGAACACCGGGGAGCTGTTTTTT. Using reference TRBV5-1 and TRBJ2-2 for the parts outside the CDR3, the full variable domain is KAGVTQTPRYLIKTRGQQVTLSCSPISGHRSVSWYQQTPGQGLQFLFEYFSETQRNKGNFPGRFSGRQFSNSRSEMNVSTLELGDSALYLCASSLTPENTGELFFGEGSRLTVL.

This chain joins TRBV18 and TRBJ2-5; the D gene is possibly TRBD2 (6 bases). V was shortened by 6 bases and J by 4 bases, with 12 bases between the two germline ends. Germline assignment: CDR1 KGHSH and CDR2 LQKENI. The CDR3 sequence is 13 residues long. The CDR3: CASSFGTPETQYF. The CDR3 nucleotides read TGTGCCAGCTCCTTCGGGACTCCAGAGACCCAGTACTTC.

V usage is TRBV5-1 and J usage is TRBJ2-3; D might be TRBD2 (6 bases). V shed 2 bases and J shed 1 base, with 11 bases lying between them. The germline gives CDR1 SGHRS, CDR2 YFSETQ. CDR3 size: 15 residues. The CDR3 loop is CASSFGGSGTDTQYF. In nucleotides, the CDR3 is TGCGCCAGCAGCTTCGGGGGATCCGGCACAGATACGCAGTATTTT. The variable domain in full, completed from reference TRBV5-1 and TRBJ2-3, reads KAGVTQTPRYLIKTRGQQVTLSCSPISGHRSVSWYQQTPGQGLQFLFEYFSETQRNKGNFPGRFSGRQFSNSRSEMNVSTLELGDSALYLCASSFGGSGTDTQYFGPGTRLTVL.

This chain joins TRBV2 and TRBJ1-5; no clear D gene. From germline, CDR1 is SNHLY and CDR2 FYNNEI. The CDR3 runs to 12 residues. V dropped 6 bases and J dropped 3 bases, with 6 bases sitting between them. Written as DNA, the CDR3 is TGTGCCAGCAGGGCAGTCAATCAGCCCCAGCATTTT. This gives the protein CASRAVNQPQHF.

In this sample, this clone turned up a few times. The rearrangement links TRBV12-3 or TRBV12-4 to TRBJ2-3; no firm D call. The CDR3 is 13 amino acids. The V gene lost 10 bases and the J gene lost 6 bases, with 17 bases spanning the gap. Written as DNA, the CDR3 is TGTGCCACCAATACCATTACTTCGGATACGCAGTATTTT. This gives the protein CATNTITSDTQYF.

This chain uses TRBV2 with TRBJ2-5; 9 bases line up with TRBD2. Germline trimming cut 6 bases from V and 5 bases from J; bases unmatched to any gene: 7. The germline CDR1 and CDR2 sequences are SNHLY and FYNNEI. The length of the CDR3 is 14 residues. The CDR3 protein is CASSPGLALETQYF. DNA of the CDR3: TGTGCCAGCAGCCCGGGACTAGCCTTGGAGACCCAGTACTTC.

The chain employs TRBV5-1 and TRBJ2-5; D gene uncertain. The CDR3 runs 14 residues. Per the germline V gene, CDR1 is SGHRS and CDR2 is YFSETQ. Trimming removed 4 bases from V and 5 bases from J, with 15 bases in between. The chain's CDR3 is CASSGGTRLETQYF. The CDR3 DNA follows: TGCGCCAGCAGCGGTGGCACGCGACTGGAGACCCAGTACTTC. The complete variable domain, with remaining parts taken from reference TRBV5-1 and TRBJ2-5, reads KAGVTQTPRYLIKTRGQQVTLSCSPISGHRSVSWYQQTPGQGLQFLFEYFSETQRNKGNFPGRFSGRQFSNSRSEMNVSTLELGDSALYLCASSGGTRLETQYFGPGTRLLVL.

V and J are TRBV5-1 and TRBJ2-7; tentatively, D is TRBD1 (5 bases). Trimming took 2 bases from V and 2 from J, leaving 14 bases between them. The CDR3 length is 15 residues. Germline lookup yields CDR1 SGHRS and CDR2 YFSETQ. In nucleotides, the CDR3 is TGCGCCAGCAGCTTCGACCAGGGTAGCACCTACGAGCAGTACTTC. This codes for CASSFDQGSTYEQYF.

The chain employs TRBV4-2 and TRBJ2-7, with 11 positions matching TRBD2. The CDR3 consists of 15 residues. Unmatched junction bases numbered 7, after V lost 4 bases and J lost 5 bases. The V gene's germline CDR1 is LGHNA and CDR2 YNFKEQ. CDR3 protein: CASSRVAGGLDEQYF. For the CDR3, the DNA is TGTGCCAGCAGCCGAGTAGCGGGGGGGCTGGACGAGCAGTACTTC.

This clone came up a few times. The chain links TRBV4-1 to TRBJ1-5, with TRBD1 matching over 7 bases. The J segment lost 5 bases and the V segment lost 2 bases, leaving 6 bases of the junction unmatched. Germline-derived CDR1 and CDR2 are MGHRA and YSYEKL. The CDR3 is 15 residues long. This CDR3 is CASSQTDRDYQPQHF. CDR3 coding DNA: TGCGCCAGCAGCCAAACAGACAGGGACTATCAGCCCCAGCATTTT.

The V call is TRBV7-3, the J call TRBJ2-3; 7 nucleotides agree with TRBD2. This CDR3 contains 13 residues. After removal of 3 bases from V and 5 bases from J, the junction contained 2 bases not matched to a gene. Germline CDR1 reads SGHTA; CDR2 reads FQGTGA. CDR3 in amino acids: CASSLREGDTQYF. For the CDR3, the DNA is TGTGCCAGCAGCTTGAGGGAGGGAGATACGCAGTATTTT.

The V and J genes are TRBV7-9 and TRBJ2-5, with D possibly being TRBD1 or TRBD2 (5 bases each). The V gene's germline CDR1 is SEHNR and CDR2 FQNEAQ (reference sequence). V lost 5 bases to trimming and J lost 5 bases, with 24 bases between them. This CDR3 has 17 amino acids. The CDR3 reads CASSKGSGGAGKETQYF. The CDR3 DNA sequence: TGTGCCAGCAGCAAGGGGAGCGGTGGGGCAGGGAAGGAGACCCAGTACTTC. Drawing the rest from reference TRBV7-9 and TRBJ2-5, the complete variable domain is DTGVSQNPRHKITKRGQNVTFRCDPISEHNRLYWYRQTLGQGPEFLTYFQNEAQLEKSRLLSDRFSAERPKGSFSTLEIQRTEQGDSAMYLCASSKGSGGAGKETQYFGPGTRLLVL.

The chain employs TRBV7-3 and TRBJ2-3; D remains unclear. Trimming took off 5 bases at V and 5 bases at J, with 17 bases between the two ends. CDR1 is SGHTA and CDR2 is FQGTGA in the germline V gene. The CDR3 length is 15 residues. As DNA, the CDR3 is TGTGCCAGCAGCCCCCGACTCGGCCCCCAAGATACGCAGTATTTT. Protein sequence: CASSPRLGPQDTQYF.

This chain links TRBV5-1 with TRBJ1-3; D gene uncertain. CDR1 is SGHRS, CDR2 YFSETQ, per germline. Trimming removed 4 bases at V and 4 bases at J, with 18 bases between. The length of the CDR3 is 16 residues. In DNA, the CDR3 is TGCGCCAGCAGCCTTACGCCAGACTCTGTGGGAAACACCATATATTTT. It translates to CASSLTPDSVGNTIYF.

The genes are TRBV2 and TRBJ2-3; 10 positions match TRBD2. Germline-derived CDR1 and CDR2 are SNHLY and FYNNEI. This CDR3 region has 15 residues. V shed 7 bases and J 4 bases; nucleotides not matched to a gene: 8. The CDR3 DNA reads as TGTGCCAGCATAGCGGGGGGATACGAACCAGATACGCAGTATTTT. Protein sequence: CASIAGGYEPDTQYF.

The J gene is TRBJ2-7, the V gene TRBV6-5; unclear D gene. Germline V gives CDR1 MNHEY, CDR2 SVGAGI. Trimming shortened V by 8 bases and J by 5 bases, and 13 bases separated the two germline ends. The CDR3 is 12 amino acids. CDR3 region: CASYWDGDEQYF. The CDR3 region has the DNA TGTGCCAGCTATTGGGATGGGGACGAGCAGTACTTC.

V is TRBV6-5 and J is TRBJ1-4; TRBD1 aligns across 7 bases. CDR1 and CDR2 from the germline V gene are MNHEY and SVGAGI. V was clipped by 6 bases and J by 8 bases; unmatched bases: 12. The length of the CDR3 is 15 residues. The DNA of the CDR3 is TGTGCCAGCAGCGATATTGACAGGGTTTGGGAAAAACTGTTTTTT. Amino acid sequence: CASSDIDRVWEKLFF.

The V gene is TRBV7-2, the J gene TRBJ2-7, with 8 bases lining up with TRBD2. Germline V CDR1 and CDR2: SGHTA, FQGNSA. V lost 1 base to trimming and J lost 1 base; unmatched junction nucleotides: 3. The CDR3 has 15 amino acids. In DNA form, the CDR3 reads TGTGCCAGCAGCTTAGGAGCGGGGGCTTCCTACGAGCAGTACTTC. This codes for CASSLGAGASYEQYF.

The chain uses TRBV15 and TRBJ2-7; D remains ambiguous. Germline V gene data show CDR1 as LNHNV and CDR2 as YYDKDF (reference sequence). This CDR3 contains 13 residues. Trimming removed 0 bases from V and 2 bases from J, with 5 bases in between. DNA for the CDR3: TGTGCCACCAGCAGAGATCACCCCTACGAGCAGTACTTC. Its protein product is CATSRDHPYEQYF. The complete variable domain, with remaining parts taken from reference TRBV15 and TRBJ2-7, reads DAMVIQNPRYQVTQFGKPVTLSCSQTLNHNVMYWYQQKSSQAPKLLFHYYDKDFNNEADTPDNFQSRRPNTSFCFLDIRSPGLGDTAMYLCATSRDHPYEQYFGPGTRLTVT.

The rearrangement links TRBV21-1 to TRBJ2-2; no DNA check was done on the table's D call, TRBD2. TRBV21-1 is tagged as a pseudogene. The CDR3 runs to 16 residues. The CDR3 DNA follows: TGTGCCAGCAGCAAAGTATCGGAGGGGAACACCGGGGAGCTGTTTTTT. Protein product: CASSKVSEGNTGELFF.

This clone appeared a few times. The gene calls are TRBV7-8 and TRBJ1-1; 7 bases line up with TRBD1. The length of the CDR3 is 13 residues. Germline assignment: CDR1 SGHVS and CDR2 FQNEAQ. The J segment lost 7 bases and the V segment lost 5 bases, leaving 7 bases of the junction unmatched. The DNA for the CDR3 is TGTGCCAGCAGCCCCAACCGGGACAGTGAAGCTTTCTTT. It encodes CASSPNRDSEAFF. Full variable domain (remainder filled in from reference TRBV7-8 and TRBJ1-1): GAGVSQSPRYKVAKRGQDVALRCDPISGHVSLFWYQQALGQGPEFLTYFQNEAQLDKSGLPSDRFFAERPEGSVSTLKIQRTQQEDSAVYLCASSPNRDSEAFFGQGTRLTVV.